Each of the 22 T cell receptor beta chains below was sequenced from the same sample in a study of cytomegalovirus exposure and HLA in healthy donors (dated by TCRdb to about 2017). The library relied on the immunoSEQ multiplex PCR assay. As stored in TCRdb, this immuneACCESS dataset retains in-frame rearrangements with V and J assigned. A fraction of the clones does not appear; measured against another copy, unresolved V genes explain less than half of the discrepancy, and the remainder lacks a known reason. The table for this sample lists a few hundred thousand clones; over 80% of them were counted only once. The ten largest clonotypes hold 11% to 15% of the sample. The source material was PBMCs. The source of these receptors is a woman in her twenties or thirties in good health and CMV-seropositive.

V is TRBV28 and J is TRBJ2-1; TRBD2 agrees at 11 bases. V gave up 7 bases and J gave up 4 bases; unmatched junction bases: 6. This CDR3 is built from 15 residues. Germline assignment: CDR1 MDHEN and CDR2 SYDVKM. The CDR3 loop is CASTKGLAEYNEQFF. The CDR3 DNA reads as TGTGCCAGCACAAAGGGACTAGCGGAATACAATGAGCAGTTCTTC.

This clone occurred once. Other DNA sequences in the sample encode the same CDR3. The chain employs TRBV30 and TRBJ2-2; TRBD1 might be the D (6 bases). Deletions cut 4 bases from V and 0 bases from J, with 9 bases between. There are 14 residues in the CDR3. Per the germline V gene, CDR1 is GTSNPN and CDR2 is SVGIG (reference sequence). The CDR3 here is CAWKRGSNTGELFF. The DNA of the CDR3 is TGTGCCTGGAAAAGGGGGTCGAACACCGGGGAGCTGTTTTTT.

The chain recombines TRBV28 with TRBJ1-2, with 7 bases that match TRBD1. CDR1 and CDR2 from the germline V gene are MDHEN and SYDVKM. The CDR3 length is 17 residues. Germline trimming cut 2 bases from V and 4 bases from J; bases unmatched to any gene: 13. CDR3 amino acids: CASSLHRTGTAPYGYTF. The CDR3 nucleotides read TGTGCCAGCAGTTTACACCGAACCGGGACAGCTCCCTATGGCTACACCTTC.

V and J are TRBV19 and TRBJ2-7; 7 bases match TRBD1. J lost 6 bases, V lost 6 bases, and 8 bases had no gene match. CDR1 is LNHDA and CDR2 is SQIVND in the germline V gene (reference sequence). This CDR3 has 13 residues. The CDR3 DNA reads as TGTGCCAGTAGGGACACAGGGGCAGGCGAGCAGTACTTC. Amino acids: CASRDTGAGEQYF.

CDR3 sequence reads: CASSPQGGGQGNIQYF. The DNA for the CDR3 is TGTGCCAGCTCACCTCAGGGGGGGGGCCAAGGAAACATTCAGTACTTC. The chain employs TRBV18 and TRBJ2-4; either TRBD1 or TRBD2 may supply D (7 bases each). CDR3 size: 16 residues. V lost 3 bases and J 6 bases, leaving 18 bases between the germline ends. The germline gives CDR1 KGHSH, CDR2 LQKENI.

The rearrangement joins TRBV6-5 to TRBJ2-7, with a tentative D call TRBD1 (5 bases). This CDR3 has 15 residues. CDR1 is MNHEY and CDR2 is SVGAGI in the germline V gene. V was trimmed by 0 bases and J by 2 bases, leaving 11 bases between them. In DNA form, the CDR3 reads TGTGCCAGCAGTTACTCTATAGGGGAAGCCTACGAGCAGTACTTC. Protein sequence: CASSYSIGEAYEQYF.

The V call is TRBV28, the J call TRBJ1-4; D possibly corresponds to TRBD1 (6 bases). Trimming cost V 2 bases and J 5 bases, with 18 bases left between them. The CDR3 runs 17 residues. From germline, CDR1 is MDHEN and CDR2 SYDVKM. The CDR3 nucleotides read TGTGCCAGCAGTTTAATCACCCGGACGGGGGCGAATGAAAAACTGTTTTTT. Amino acid sequence: CASSLITRTGANEKLFF.

The V and J genes are TRBV30 and TRBJ1-4; D ambiguous. V was shortened by 2 bases and J by 4 bases, with 11 bases between the two germline ends. Germline-derived CDR1 and CDR2 are GTSNPN and SVGIG (reference sequence). This CDR3 has 14 amino acids. The chain's CDR3 is CAWSLGQLNEKLFF. Here the CDR3 DNA reads TGTGCCTGGAGTCTTGGGCAACTTAATGAAAAACTGTTTTTT.

J is TRBJ2-3 and V is TRBV7-6; TRBD2 aligns across 10 bases. V gave up 3 bases and J gave up 2 bases; unmatched junction bases: 11. CDR3 length: 18 residues. The germline CDR1 and CDR2 sequences are SGHVS and FNYEAQ. This CDR3 reads CASSFSLAGDVHTDTQYF. Written as DNA, the CDR3 is TGTGCCAGCAGCTTTAGTCTAGCGGGGGACGTTCACACAGATACGCAGTATTTT.

CDR3 sequence (DNA): TGTGCCAGCAGTTCCTCACTCGGACCCCTCCTAGGCCACGAGCAGTACTTC. Protein: CASSSSLGPLLGHEQYF. The chain has TRBV9 and TRBJ2-7; D gene unclear. The CDR3 covers 17 residues. Germline V gives CDR1 SGDLS, CDR2 YYNGEE. Trimming removed 5 bases at V and 5 bases at J, with 26 bases between.

This clone was detected only once. The chain employs TRBV30 and TRBJ2-7, with D unresolved. The V end was cut by 1 base, the J end by 7 bases, with 11 bases between. CDR1 is GTSNPN and CDR2 is SVGIG in the germline V gene (reference sequence). The CDR3 is made up of 12 amino acids. The CDR3 here is CAWSDPLGEQYF. The DNA for the CDR3 is TGTGCCTGGAGTGACCCCCTAGGGGAGCAGTACTTC.

The chain carries TRBV29-1 and TRBJ2-3; D is unclear. Germline V gene lookup returns CDR1 SQVTM and CDR2 ANQGSEA. The V and J ends lost 8 bases and 1 base respectively, with 13 bases between them. The CDR3 spans 13 residues. Written as DNA, the CDR3 is TGCAGCTTAACAGTCGCGGGCACAGATACGCAGTATTTT. It translates to CSLTVAGTDTQYF.

The V gene is TRBV5-1, the J gene TRBJ2-4; 9 nucleotides match TRBD1. Germline assignment: CDR1 SGHRS and CDR2 YFSETQ. The V segment lost 4 bases and the J segment 6 bases; nucleotides outside the gene matches: 8. CDR3 length equals 15 residues. As DNA, the CDR3 is TGCGCCAGCAGCCCTCTGGGACAGGGAAGAAACATTCAGTACTTC. Translating gives CASSPLGQGRNIQYF.

This rearrangement joins TRBV30 to TRBJ2-1; D remains unclear. This CDR3 contains 11 residues. With 7 bases removed from V and 8 bases from J, the gap between germline ends came to 12 bases. The V gene's germline CDR1 is GTSNPN and CDR2 SVGIG (reference sequence). This CDR3 reads CASFSGDEQFF. The CDR3 nucleotides are TGTGCCTCTTTTAGTGGCGATGAGCAGTTCTTC.

This chain joins TRBV6-5 and TRBJ1-1; 7 bases match TRBD1. This CDR3 is built from 15 residues. V shed 4 bases, J shed 1 base, and the junction held 6 bases outside the gene matches. The germline CDR1 and CDR2 sequences are MNHEY and SVGAGI. Here the CDR3 reads CASSSHRGRNTEAFF. CDR3 nucleotides: TGTGCCAGCAGTTCGCACAGGGGACGGAACACTGAAGCTTTCTTT.

This clone was counted only a few times. The rearrangement joins TRBV11-3 to TRBJ1-1; D gene uncertain. V dropped 3 bases and J dropped 1 base, with 6 bases sitting between them. The CDR3 has 13 residues. Germline values: CDR1 SGHNT, CDR2 YENEEA. CDR3 sequence (DNA): TGTGCCAGCAGCTTTGGCCGGAACACTGAAGCTTTCTTT. Its translation is CASSFGRNTEAFF. Filled out from reference TRBV11-3 and TRBJ1-1, the complete variable domain reads EAGVVQSPRYKIIEKKQPVAFWCNPISGHNTLYWYLQNLGQGPELLIRYENEEAVDDSQLPKDRFSAERLKGVDSTLKIQPAELGDSAVYLCASSFGRNTEAFFGQGTRLTVV.

This clone is a singleton in its sample. The J gene is TRBJ2-7, the V gene TRBV29-1, with no clear D. V was trimmed by 2 bases and J by 1 base, leaving 9 bases between them. Germline loops: CDR1 SQVTM, CDR2 ANQGSEA. The CDR3 runs 13 residues. The CDR3 DNA reads TGCAGCGTTGAAAATACAGATTCCTACGAGCAGTACTTC. The encoded protein is CSVENTDSYEQYF.

The chain recombines TRBV27 with TRBJ2-7, with TRBD1 matching 7 bases. Trimming cost V 6 bases and J 0 bases; bases outside gene matches: 5. This CDR3 comprises 14 residues. CDR1 and CDR2 (germline): MNHEY, SMNVEV (reference sequence). CDR3 DNA: TGTGCCAGCAGGCAAGGGGGCGCCTCCTACGAGCAGTACTTC. This translates into CASRQGGASYEQYF.

In nucleotides, the CDR3 is TGTGCCAGCAGTTACGGCGGTCAGAACCCCTACGAGCAGTACTTC. Encoded protein: CASSYGGQNPYEQYF. The chain carries TRBV6-5 and TRBJ2-7; D is unclear. Germline CDR1 and CDR2: MNHEY and SVGAGI. V lost 2 bases and J lost 2, with 13 bases in between. This CDR3 is built from 15 residues.

The chain joins TRBV30 to TRBJ2-7; the D is unclear. CDR3 length equals 13 residues. V lost 3 bases, J lost 4 bases, and 13 bases lay in between. Germline lookup yields CDR1 GTSNPN and CDR2 SVGIG (reference sequence). CDR3 DNA sequence: TGTGCCTGGAGCGAGGACCGAAGTTACGAGCAGTACTTC. Amino acids: CAWSEDRSYEQYF.

The chain uses TRBV2 and TRBJ1-4; tentatively, D is TRBD1 (5 bases). Germline CDR1 is SNHLY and CDR2 is FYNNEI. CDR3 size: 14 residues. Trimming stripped 5 bases from V and 8 bases from J, with 15 bases between. The CDR3 region is CASSWDLGTEKLFF. CDR3 nucleotides: TGTGCCAGCAGTTGGGACTTAGGAACCGAAAAACTGTTTTTT. Variable domain in full (rest from reference TRBV2 and TRBJ1-4): EPEVTQTPSHQVTQMGQEVILRCVPISNHLYFYWYRQILGQKVEFLVSFYNNEISEKSEIFDDQFSVERPDGSNFTLKIRSTKLEDSAMYFCASSWDLGTEKLFFGSGTQLSVL.

The rearrangement uses TRBV9 and TRBJ2-1; 7 bases align to TRBD2. Germline V CDR1 and CDR2: SGDLS, YYNGEE. This CDR3 comprises 15 residues. Trimming cost V 0 bases and J 4 bases; bases outside gene matches: 4. This CDR3 reads CASSVAGTTYNEQFF. In DNA form, the CDR3 reads TGTGCCAGCAGCGTAGCCGGGACTACATACAATGAGCAGTTCTTC.